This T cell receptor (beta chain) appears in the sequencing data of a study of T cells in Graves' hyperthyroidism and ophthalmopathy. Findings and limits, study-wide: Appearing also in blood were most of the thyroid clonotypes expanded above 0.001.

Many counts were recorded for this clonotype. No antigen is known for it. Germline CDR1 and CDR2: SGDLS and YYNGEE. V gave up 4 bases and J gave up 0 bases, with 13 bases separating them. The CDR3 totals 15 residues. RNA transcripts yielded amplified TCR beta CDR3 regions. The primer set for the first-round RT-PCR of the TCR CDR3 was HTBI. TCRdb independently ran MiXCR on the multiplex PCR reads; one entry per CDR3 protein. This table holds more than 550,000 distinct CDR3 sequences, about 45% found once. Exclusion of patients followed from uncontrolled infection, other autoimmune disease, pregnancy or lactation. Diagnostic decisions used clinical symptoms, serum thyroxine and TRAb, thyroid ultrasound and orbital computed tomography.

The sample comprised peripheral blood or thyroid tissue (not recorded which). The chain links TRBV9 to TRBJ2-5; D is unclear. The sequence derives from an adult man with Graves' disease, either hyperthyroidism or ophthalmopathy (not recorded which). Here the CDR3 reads CASSPGRRDQETQYF. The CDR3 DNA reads TGTGCCAGCAGCCCGGGCAGGAGAGACCAAGAGACCCAGTACTTC.